The T cell receptor (beta chain) described here comes from a study of T-cell reconstitution after alpha-beta-depleted transplantation in children. This clonotype came up many times. This CDR3 has 12 amino acids. With 7 bases clipped from V and 5 bases from J, the junction kept 2 bases outside the gene matches. Germline V gene data show CDR1 as DFQATT and CDR2 as SNEGSKA (reference sequence). Unique molecular identifiers were used to barcode this TCRbeta library. TCRdb processed the PCR reads anew with MiXCR; each CDR3 protein has one entry. Here the sample spans about 230,000 distinct CDR3 sequences, 9.7% being singletons.

The receptor was derived from a human donor who donated a stem cell graft to a child with SCID. The chain employs TRBV20-1 and TRBJ1-5; 10 nucleotides line up with TRBD1. The material was PBMCs from the stem cell graft donor, obtained from the stem cell graft. The CDR3 sequence: CSVGTGDQPQHF. As DNA, the CDR3 is TGCAGTGTCGGGACAGGGGATCAGCCCCAGCATTTT.